Sequencing of this T cell receptor (beta chain) was carried out in a study of technical replicates of blood from several donors. Profiled with immunoSEQ multiplex PCR; TCRdb holds only in-frame clones, not every one. The sample contains fewer than 90,000 clones, 94% of which appear only once. CDR1 is SGHRS and CDR2 is YFSETQ in the germline V gene. The CDR3 has 14 amino acids. The V end was cut by 1 base, the J end by 4 bases, with 8 bases between. Sequencing was carried out using T cells isolated from PBMCs. The receptor was isolated from a human donor in good health. This chain connects TRBV5-1 to TRBJ1-4, with TRBD1 as a possible D gene (5 bases). DNA for the CDR3: TGCGCCAGCAGCTTGACGGGGGGTAATGAAAAACTGTTTTTT. This translates into CASSLTGGNEKLFF. Drawing the rest from reference TRBV5-1 and TRBJ1-4, the complete variable domain is KAGVTQTPRYLIKTRGQQVTLSCSPISGHRSVSWYQQTPGQGLQFLFEYFSETQRNKGNFPGRFSGRQFSNSRSEMNVSTLELGDSALYLCASSLTGGNEKLFFGSGTQLSVL.